These 9 T cell receptor beta chains were all obtained from the same sample, sequenced in a study of response to subunit inactivated influenza vaccine. Using its own MiXCR run on the RT-PCR reads, TCRdb lists one record per CDR3 protein. The profile shows more than 200,000 distinct CDR3 sequences, over 9% of them singletons. Material: non-naive T cells sorted from PBMCs, obtained about 14 days before vaccination. The receptors were gathered from a man in his fifties or sixties who received an inactivated influenza vaccine.

This clonotype came up many times. The rearrangement links TRBV11-2 to TRBJ2-1, with 12 bases aligning to TRBD2. J gave up 0 bases and V 4 bases, and 10 bases lay outside the gene matches. The germline V gene encodes CDR1 SGHAT and CDR2 FQNNGV. This CDR3 has 19 residues. CDR3 region: CASSSTWTSGTDSYNEQFF. DNA for the CDR3: TGTGCCAGCAGCTCTACCTGGACTAGCGGGACCGACTCCTACAATGAGCAGTTCTTC.

The chain has TRBV6-2 or TRBV6-3 and TRBJ2-7, with 8 bases fitting TRBD2. CDR1 and CDR2 from the germline V gene are MNHEY and SVGEGT. J lost 8 bases, V lost 10 bases, and 13 bases had no gene match. The CDR3 is made up of 13 amino acids. The CDR3 nucleotides read TGTGCCACCCTCGGGAGGGTTTTATACAAGCAGTACTTC. The encoded protein is CATLGRVLYKQYF.

Only a few counts were recorded for this clonotype. This chain connects TRBV9 to TRBJ2-3, with TRBD2 identical over 8 bases. The CDR3 extends over 17 amino acids. The trim removed 3 bases at V and 1 base at J, leaving 10 bases unmatched. The germline V gene encodes CDR1 SGDLS and CDR2 YYNGEE. The CDR3 DNA is TGTGCCAGCAGCGCCAAGTCAACTAGCGGACGCACAGATACGCAGTATTTT. Amino acids: CASSAKSTSGRTDTQYF.

This clonotype was counted at least ten times. This rearrangement joins TRBV7-2 to TRBJ1-4; D unresolved. CDR1 SGHTA and CDR2 FQGNSA come from the germline V gene. This CDR3 is 12 amino acids long. Between the trimmed V and J ends, which lost 2 bases and 7 bases, there was a span of 5 bases. The CDR3 DNA sequence: TGTGCCAGCAGCTTATGGGGTGAAAAACTGTTTTTT. Translating gives CASSLWGEKLFF.

CDR3 sequence: CASSLEGTSGLIQFF. The CDR3, as DNA: TGTGCCAGCAGCTTAGAAGGGACTAGCGGACTAATTCAGTTCTTC. The chain employs TRBV11-1 and TRBJ2-1; 11 nucleotides match TRBD2. CDR3 length: 15 amino acids. J gave up 13 bases and V 1 base, and 9 bases lay outside the gene matches. Per the germline V gene, CDR1 is SGHAT and CDR2 is FQDESV (reference sequence).

The CDR3 is CSARGGANTEAFF. The DNA of the CDR3 is TGCAGTGCCCGAGGTGGGGCGAACACTGAAGCTTTCTTT. The chain employs TRBV20-1 and TRBJ1-1; D perhaps matches TRBD1 (5 bases). Germline V gives CDR1 DFQATT, CDR2 SNEGSKA (reference sequence). Deletions cut 6 bases from V and 1 base from J, with 12 bases between. The CDR3 runs 13 residues.

This clonotype showed up just a few times. V and J are TRBV7-3 and TRBJ2-1; 9 bases align to TRBD1. This CDR3 is 15 amino acids long. V dropped 5 bases and J dropped 5; count of bases not matched to a gene: 7. CDR1 and CDR2 from the germline V gene are SGHTA and FQGTGA. The CDR3 bases are TGTGCCAGCAGCGCGCGGACAGGGGTAGACAATGAGCAGTTCTTC. Protein product: CASSARTGVDNEQFF. The full variable domain, rest sourced from reference TRBV7-3 and TRBJ2-1, is GAGVSQTPSNKVTEKGKYVELRCDPISGHTALYWYRQSLGQGPEFLIYFQGTGAADDSGLPNDRFFAVRPEGSVSTLKIQRTERGDSAVYLCASSARTGVDNEQFFGPGTRLTVL.

This clonotype was found a few times. This chain uses TRBV9 with TRBJ2-7; D is unresolved. The CDR3 has 15 amino acids. V lost 4 bases and J lost 5, with 19 bases in between. From germline, CDR1 is SGDLS and CDR2 YYNGEE. The CDR3 reads CASSPDVRLNNEQYF. Written as DNA, the CDR3 is TGTGCCAGCAGCCCGGACGTTAGGCTAAACAACGAGCAGTACTTC.

Only a few counts were recorded for this clonotype. The CDR3 DNA is TGTGCCAGCAGAACCGACAGGGCCTATGGCTACACCTTC. This encodes CASRTDRAYGYTF. This sequence joins TRBV6-6 and TRBJ1-2, with 7 positions matching TRBD1. Per germline, CDR1 MNHNY and CDR2 SVGAGI (reference sequence). CDR3 length equals 13 residues. V gave up 6 bases and J gave up 4 bases; unmatched junction bases: 5.